The next 2 T cell receptor beta chains were all read from a single sample in a study of blood T cell repertoires in COVID-19. The assay was immunoSEQ multiplex PCR, and TCRdb's table has in-frame clones only and misses some. The table lists fewer than 300,000 clones, 82% of them singletons. Specimen: peripheral blood. These receptors came from a woman in her late teens or twenties with acute or convalescent COVID-19.

This sequence joins TRBV7-9 and TRBJ2-1, with D possibly TRBD1 on 6 matching bases. Deletions cut 5 bases from V and 3 bases from J, with 8 bases between. The length of the CDR3 is 13 residues. Germline CDR1 SEHNR, CDR2 FQNEAQ (reference sequence). This CDR3 reads CASSRDIYNEQFF. CDR3 coding DNA: TGTGCCAGCAGCCGGGACATCTACAATGAGCAGTTCTTC.

There are a few counts of this clone. The chain has TRBV29-1 and TRBJ2-4; D call uncertain. Trimming left V 0 bases short and J 9 bases short, with 9 bases between. CDR1 is SQVTM and CDR2 is ANQGSEA in the germline V gene. The CDR3 runs 12 residues. CDR3 loop: CSVEEARGIQYF. In nucleotides, the CDR3 is TGCAGCGTTGAAGAGGCAAGAGGCATTCAGTACTTC.